One sample yielded the 6 T cell receptor beta chains listed below, sequenced in a study of blood T cell repertoires in COVID-19. Profiled with immunoSEQ multiplex PCR; TCRdb holds only in-frame clones, not every one. This sample has over 250,000 clones, with around 90% found just once. The sequenced sample consisted of peripheral blood. Receptors originate from a woman aged 40 to 50 who had recovered from COVID-19.

V gene TRBV4-3 combines with J gene TRBJ1-6; 7 bases are shared with TRBD1. The J segment lost 4 bases and the V segment lost 1 base, leaving 4 bases of the junction unmatched. CDR3 size: 16 residues. Germline V gene sequence: CDR1 LGHNA, CDR2 YSLEER. CDR3 protein: CASSQGQGGYNSPLHF. In DNA, the CDR3 is TGCGCCAGCAGCCAAGGACAGGGAGGATATAATTCACCCCTCCACTTT.

The genes are TRBV14 and TRBJ2-3; 9 positions match TRBD1. V trimming: 6 bases; J trimming: 1 base; junction bases outside the gene matches: 11. The CDR3 loop spans 17 amino acids. Germline V gene data show CDR1 as SGHDN and CDR2 as FVKESK. In DNA form, the CDR3 reads TGTGCCAGCAGTCGTACTACAGGGGGCGTCGGCACAGATACGCAGTATTTT. Protein sequence: CASSRTTGGVGTDTQYF.

The DNA for the CDR3 is TGTGCCAGCAGAACAGGTGAGAGCAATCAGCCCCAGCATTTT. This gives the protein CASRTGESNQPQHF. This chain connects TRBV6-5 to TRBJ1-5; possible D gene TRBD1, 5 bases. Germline V CDR1 and CDR2: MNHEY, SVGAGI. V lost 6 bases, J lost 1 base, and 10 bases lay in between. This CDR3 comprises 14 residues.

The chain links TRBV5-6 to TRBJ2-1, with 14 bases matching TRBD2. From germline, CDR1 is SGHDT and CDR2 YYEEEE. The CDR3 length is 15 residues. V shed 4 bases, J shed 10 bases, and the junction held 7 bases outside the gene matches. For the CDR3, the DNA is TGTGCCAGCAGCACCGGACTAGCGGGAGGAGACGAGCAGTTCTTC. Translating it yields CASSTGLAGGDEQFF.

The CDR3 DNA follows: TGTGCCAGCAGTGAGGCGGGGACAGCCATAACCTCTGGAAACACCATATATTTT. Translated, it gives CASSEAGTAITSGNTIYF. J is TRBJ1-3 and V is TRBV2, with 7 bases that match TRBD1. The V and J ends lost 3 bases and 0 bases, in that order; junction bases with no gene match: 11. Germline V lookup: CDR1 SNHLY, CDR2 FYNNEI. The CDR3 contains 18 residues.

This clone occurred a few times. The chain recombines TRBV7-2 with TRBJ1-5, with D perhaps TRBD1 (6 bases). The CDR3 is 16 amino acids. V lost 4 bases and J 3 bases, leaving 16 bases between the germline ends. Per germline, CDR1 SGHTA and CDR2 FQGNSA. CDR3 loop: CASSSPVRGLNQPQHF. The CDR3 bases are TGTGCCAGCAGCTCCCCTGTCAGGGGCCTCAATCAGCCCCAGCATTTT.